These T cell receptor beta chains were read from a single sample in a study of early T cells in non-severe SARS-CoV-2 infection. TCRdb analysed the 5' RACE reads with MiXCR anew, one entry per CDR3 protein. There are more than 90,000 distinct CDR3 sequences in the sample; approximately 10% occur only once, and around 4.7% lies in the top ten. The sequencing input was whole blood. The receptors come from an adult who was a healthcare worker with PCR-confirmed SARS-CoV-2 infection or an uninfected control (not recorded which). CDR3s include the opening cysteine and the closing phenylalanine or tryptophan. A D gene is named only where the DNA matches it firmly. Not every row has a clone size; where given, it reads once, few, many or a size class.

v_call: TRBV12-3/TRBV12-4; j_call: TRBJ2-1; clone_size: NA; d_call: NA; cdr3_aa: CASTPGTDSNEQFF; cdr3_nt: TGTGCCAGCACCCCCGGGACCGACTCCAATGAGCAGTTCTTC
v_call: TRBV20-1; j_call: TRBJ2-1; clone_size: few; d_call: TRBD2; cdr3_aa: CSARDMTSGRPDLYEQFF; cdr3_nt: TGCAGTGCTAGAGATATGACTAGCGGGAGGCCCGACCTTTATGAGCAGTTCTTC
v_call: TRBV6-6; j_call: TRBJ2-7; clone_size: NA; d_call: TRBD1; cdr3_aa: CASSSPGQGVVSYEQYF; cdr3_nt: TGTGCCAGCAGTTCTCCGGGACAGGGGGTCGTGTCCTACGAGCAGTACTTC
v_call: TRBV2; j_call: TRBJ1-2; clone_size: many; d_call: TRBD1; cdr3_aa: CASTQQGSNYGYTF; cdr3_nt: TGTGCCAGCACCCAACAGGGGAGCAACTATGGCTACACCTTC
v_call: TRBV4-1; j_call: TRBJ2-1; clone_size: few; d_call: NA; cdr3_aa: CASSHPSTSSYNEQFF; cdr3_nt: TGCGCCAGCAGCCACCCCAGTACGAGCTCCTACAATGAGCAGTTCTTC
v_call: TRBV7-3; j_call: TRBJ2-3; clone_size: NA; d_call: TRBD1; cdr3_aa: CASSHGTGTLPDTQYF; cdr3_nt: TGTGCCAGCAGCCACGGGACAGGGACCCTACCAGATACGCAGTATTTT
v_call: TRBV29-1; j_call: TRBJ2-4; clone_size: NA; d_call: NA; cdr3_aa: CSVEVQTNIQYF; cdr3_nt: TGCAGCGTTGAGGTGCAGACAAACATTCAGTACTTC
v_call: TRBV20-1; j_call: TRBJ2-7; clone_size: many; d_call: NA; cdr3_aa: CSAKGGPFSSYEQYF; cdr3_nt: TGCAGTGCTAAGGGGGGCCCTTTTAGCTCCTACGAGCAGTACTTC
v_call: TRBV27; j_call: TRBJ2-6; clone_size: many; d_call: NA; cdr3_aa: CASSLQAGANVLTF; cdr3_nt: TGTGCCAGCAGTTTACAGGCTGGGGCCAACGTCCTGACTTTC
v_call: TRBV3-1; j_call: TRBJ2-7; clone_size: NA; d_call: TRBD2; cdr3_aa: CASSQLAGGPGEQYF; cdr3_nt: TGTGCCAGCAGCCAACTAGCGGGAGGGCCGGGGGAGCAGTACTTC
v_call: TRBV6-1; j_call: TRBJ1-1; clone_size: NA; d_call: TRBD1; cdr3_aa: CASSWTGLNTEAFF; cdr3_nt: TGTGCCAGCAGTTGGACAGGATTGAACACTGAAGCTTTCTTT
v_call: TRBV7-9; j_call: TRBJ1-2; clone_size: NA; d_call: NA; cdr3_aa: CASSLATGRGYTF; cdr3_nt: TGTGCCAGCAGCTTAGCTACGGGCCGCGGCTACACCTTC
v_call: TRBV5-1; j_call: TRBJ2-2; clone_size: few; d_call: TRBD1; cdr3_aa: CASGKTGPNTGELFF; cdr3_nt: TGCGCCAGCGGGAAGACAGGGCCGAACACCGGGGAGCTGTTTTTT
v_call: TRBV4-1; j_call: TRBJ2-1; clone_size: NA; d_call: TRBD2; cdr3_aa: CASSHGTSGGIIYNEQFF; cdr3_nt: TGCGCCAGCAGCCACGGGACTAGCGGGGGGATTATCTACAATGAGCAGTTCTTC
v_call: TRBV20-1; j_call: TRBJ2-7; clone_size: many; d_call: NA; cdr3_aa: CSARDAQGSSYEQYF; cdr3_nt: TGCAGTGCTAGAGATGCCCAGGGGTCCTCCTACGAGCAGTACTTC
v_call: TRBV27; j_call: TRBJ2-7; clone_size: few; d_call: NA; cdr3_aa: CASSLRQGPNEQYF; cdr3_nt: TGTGCCAGCAGTTTAAGGCAGGGGCCCAATGAGCAGTACTTC
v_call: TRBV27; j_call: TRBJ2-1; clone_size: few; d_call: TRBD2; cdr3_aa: CASRNQGGSKYEQFF; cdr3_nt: TGTGCCAGCAGAAACCAGGGAGGGAGCAAGTATGAGCAGTTCTTC
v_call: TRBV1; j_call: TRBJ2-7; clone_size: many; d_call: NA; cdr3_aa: CTSSKGLAGAFYEQYF; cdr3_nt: TGCACCAGCAGCAAAGGTCTAGCGGGAGCATTCTACGAGCAGTACTTC
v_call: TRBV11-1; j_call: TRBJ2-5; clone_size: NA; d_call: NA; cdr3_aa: CASSLGHSFSQETQYF; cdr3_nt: TGTGCCAGCAGCTTGGGCCACAGCTTTTCCCAAGAGACCCAGTACTTC
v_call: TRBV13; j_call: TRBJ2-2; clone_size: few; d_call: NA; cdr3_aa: CASSQRTGELFF; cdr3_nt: TGTGCCAGCAGCCAGCGCACCGGGGAGCTGTTTTTT
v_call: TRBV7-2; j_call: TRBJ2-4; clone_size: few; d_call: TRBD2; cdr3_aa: CASSHSGATGNIQYF; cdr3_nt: TGTGCCAGCAGCCATAGCGGGGCAACTGGTAACATTCAGTACTTC
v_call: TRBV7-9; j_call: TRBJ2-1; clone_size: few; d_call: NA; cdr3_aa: CASSASGRPPEQFF; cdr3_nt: TGTGCCAGCAGCGCCTCGGGCCGCCCCCCTGAGCAGTTCTTC
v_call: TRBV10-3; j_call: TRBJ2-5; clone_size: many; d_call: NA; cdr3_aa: CAISAQGLGETQYF; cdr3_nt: TGTGCCATCAGTGCTCAGGGGCTCGGAGAGACCCAGTACTTC
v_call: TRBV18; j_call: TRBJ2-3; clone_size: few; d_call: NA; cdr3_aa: CASSPSWRGDTDTQYF; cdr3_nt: TGTGCCAGCTCACCGAGTTGGAGGGGAGACACAGATACGCAGTATTTT
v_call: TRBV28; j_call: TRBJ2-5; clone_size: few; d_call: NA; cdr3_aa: CASSGGTLGGEF; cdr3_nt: TGTGCCAGCAGTGGGGGAACCCTTGGGGGCGAATTC
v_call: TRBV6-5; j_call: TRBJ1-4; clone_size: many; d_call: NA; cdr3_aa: CASSRGLTLATNEKLFF; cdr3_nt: TGTGCCAGCAGCCGGGGACTGACTCTAGCAACTAATGAAAAACTGTTTTTT
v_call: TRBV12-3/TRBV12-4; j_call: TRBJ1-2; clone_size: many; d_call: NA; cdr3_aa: CASSGPARGGLLYGYTF; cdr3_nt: TGTGCCAGCAGCGGTCCGGCTCGGGGGGGACTCCTCTATGGCTACACCTTC
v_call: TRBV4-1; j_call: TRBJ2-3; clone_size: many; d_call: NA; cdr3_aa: CASSTSTDTQYF; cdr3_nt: TGCGCCAGCTCTACTAGCACAGATACGCAGTATTTT
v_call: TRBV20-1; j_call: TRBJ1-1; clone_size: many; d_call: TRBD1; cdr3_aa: CSARTQGDRGRAFF; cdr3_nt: TGCAGTGCCCGGACGCAGGGCGACAGGGGGCGAGCTTTCTTT
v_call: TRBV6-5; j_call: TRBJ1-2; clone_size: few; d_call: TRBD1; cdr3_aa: CASSYDRVSGYTF; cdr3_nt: TGTGCCAGCAGCTATGACAGGGTGAGCGGCTACACCTTC
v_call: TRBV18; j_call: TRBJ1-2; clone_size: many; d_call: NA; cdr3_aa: CASSPDFLQNYGYTF; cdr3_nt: TGTGCCAGCTCACCAGACTTCCTACAGAACTATGGCTACACCTTC
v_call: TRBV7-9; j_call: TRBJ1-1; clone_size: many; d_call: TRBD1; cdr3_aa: CASSLEDRGAFF; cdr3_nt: TGTGCCAGCAGCTTAGAAGACAGGGGTGCTTTCTTT
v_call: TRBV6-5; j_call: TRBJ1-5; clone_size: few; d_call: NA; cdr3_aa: CASSYDRPIGQPQHF; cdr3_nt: TGTGCCAGCAGTTACGACAGGCCGATCGGGCAGCCCCAGCATTTT
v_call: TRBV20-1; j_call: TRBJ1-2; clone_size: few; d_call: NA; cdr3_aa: CSARYALGNYGYTF; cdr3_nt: TGCAGTGCTAGGTATGCCCTGGGAAACTATGGCTACACCTTC
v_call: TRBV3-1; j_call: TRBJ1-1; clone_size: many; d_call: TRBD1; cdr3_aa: CASSQLAQGRTEAFF; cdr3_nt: TGTGCCAGCAGCCAACTCGCACAGGGGAGAACTGAAGCTTTCTTT
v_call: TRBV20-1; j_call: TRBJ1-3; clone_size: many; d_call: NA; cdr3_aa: CSAIPAGSGNTIYF; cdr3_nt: TGCAGTGCTATCCCTGCAGGGAGCGGAAACACCATATATTTT
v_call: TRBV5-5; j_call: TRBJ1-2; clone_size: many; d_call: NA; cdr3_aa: CASSSWTDYYGYTF; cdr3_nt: TGTGCCAGCAGCAGCTGGACAGACTACTATGGCTACACCTTC
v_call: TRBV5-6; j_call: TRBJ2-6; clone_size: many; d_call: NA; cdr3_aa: CASSPSAGVNSGANVLTF; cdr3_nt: TGTGCCAGCAGCCCAAGCGCAGGTGTCAATTCTGGGGCCAACGTCCTGACTTTC
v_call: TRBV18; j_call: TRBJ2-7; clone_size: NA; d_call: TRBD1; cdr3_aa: CASSPWTGGPYEQYF; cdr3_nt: TGTGCCAGCTCACCCTGGACAGGGGGACCCTACGAGCAGTACTTC
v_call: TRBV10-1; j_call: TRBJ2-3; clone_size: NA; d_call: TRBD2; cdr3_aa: CASEGLAGEDTQYF; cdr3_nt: TGCGCCAGCGAGGGACTAGCGGGAGAGGATACGCAGTATTTT
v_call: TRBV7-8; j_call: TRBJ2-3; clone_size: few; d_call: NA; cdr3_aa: CASSLPLVSATDTQYF; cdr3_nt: TGTGCCAGCAGCTTACCCCTCGTGTCAGCCACAGATACGCAGTATTTT
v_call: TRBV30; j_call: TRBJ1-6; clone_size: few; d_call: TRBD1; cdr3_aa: CAWSAGQGNSPLHF; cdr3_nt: TGTGCCTGGAGTGCGGGACAGGGTAATTCACCCCTCCACTTT
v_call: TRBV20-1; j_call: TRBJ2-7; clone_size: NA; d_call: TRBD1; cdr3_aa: CSVAKGAYEQYF; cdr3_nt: TGCAGTGTTGCAAAGGGGGCTTACGAGCAGTACTTC
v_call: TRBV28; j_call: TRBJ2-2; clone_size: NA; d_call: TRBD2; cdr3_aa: CASTTLGEGRVGELFF; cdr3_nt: TGTGCCAGCACTACCCTCGGGGAGGGAAGGGTCGGGGAGCTGTTTTTT
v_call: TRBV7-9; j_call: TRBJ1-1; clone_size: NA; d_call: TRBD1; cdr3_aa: CASSPGTRGTGTEAFF; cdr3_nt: TGTGCCAGCAGCCCAGGGACGAGGGGGACAGGCACTGAAGCTTTCTTT
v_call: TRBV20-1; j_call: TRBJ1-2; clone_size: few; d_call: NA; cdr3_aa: CSARTQRGSYTF; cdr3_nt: TGCAGTGCTCGTACCCAACGGGGAAGCTACACCTTC
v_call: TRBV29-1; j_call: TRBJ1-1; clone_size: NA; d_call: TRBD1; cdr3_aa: CSGRDRGYTEAFF; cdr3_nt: TGCAGCGGTAGGGACAGGGGATACACTGAAGCTTTCTTT
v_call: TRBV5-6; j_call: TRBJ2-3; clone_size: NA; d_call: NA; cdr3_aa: CASSSYRDTQYF; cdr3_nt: TGTGCCAGCAGCTCGTACAGAGATACGCAGTATTTT
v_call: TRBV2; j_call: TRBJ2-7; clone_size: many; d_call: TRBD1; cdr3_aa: CASSESGTAIYEQYF; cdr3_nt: TGTGCCAGCAGTGAGTCCGGGACAGCGATCTACGAGCAGTACTTC
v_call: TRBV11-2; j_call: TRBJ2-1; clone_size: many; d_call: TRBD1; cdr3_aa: CASSPSDRGSYNEQFF; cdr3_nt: TGTGCCAGCAGCCCATCCGACAGGGGTTCCTACAATGAGCAGTTCTTC
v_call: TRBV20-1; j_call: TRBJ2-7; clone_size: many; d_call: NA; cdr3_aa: CSARDLIGANPWYEQYF; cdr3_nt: TGCAGTGCTAGAGATCTAATCGGGGCAAACCCATGGTACGAGCAGTACTTC
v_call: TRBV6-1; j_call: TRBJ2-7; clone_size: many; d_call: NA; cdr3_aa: CASSQSYEQYF; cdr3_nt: TGTGCCAGCAGTCAGTCCTACGAGCAGTACTTC
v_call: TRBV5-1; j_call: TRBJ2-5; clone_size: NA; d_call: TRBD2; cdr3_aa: CASSPGTSGGEETQYF; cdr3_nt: TGCGCCAGCAGCCCCGGGACTAGCGGGGGAGAAGAGACCCAGTACTTC